This record looks at one TCR beta chain sequence and its context. Its matching antigen is unknown. Relative to the germline gene, one junction end is altered; a read error may explain this. The source of the sample is a study of tumor and adjacent non-tumor tissue in lung cancer. On the study more broadly: The cohort had approximately 12 adenocarcinoma, a couple of squamous cell and 1 small cell patients.

A modified ARM-PCR protocol with three rounds of nested PCR amplified TCRbeta. From the multiplex PCR reads, TCRdb called clonotypes with MiXCR, one entry per CDR3 protein. The sample shows about 110,000 distinct CDR3 sequences, about 80% of them seen only once. This CDR3 spans 15 amino acids. Germline V gene lookup returns CDR1 SGHAT and CDR2 FQNNGV. The template was RNA from unsorted bulk tissue. Regarding the study as a whole: Tumor repertoires had a smaller top 100 clone share than normal lung. Tumor TCR diversity, when higher, was linked to shorter survival.

Source material: lung tumor tissue. This chain connects TRBV11-2 to TRBJ2-3; 10 bases line up with TRBD1. The receptor comes from a man between 65 and 85 years old with non-small cell lung cancer. The CDR3 DNA follows: TGTGACAGCAGACTCGGACAGGGGGTCGCAGATACGCAATATTTT. Residues: CDSRLGQGVADTQYF.